The 20 T cell receptor beta chains below come from one sample, sequenced in a study of vaccination effects on CD4 cells after COVID-19. Antigen-specific CD4+ T cells were expanded with viral peptide pools in the ViraFEST assay before sequencing. Scientists isolated CD4+ T cells after a roughly ten-day culture period ended. Participants completed two doses of the BNT162b2 or mRNA-1273 vaccine. Libraries were prepared by immunoSEQ multiplex PCR; TCRdb keeps only in-frame clonotypes and omits some of them. Of about 72,000 clones listed, approximately 82% are singletons. These receptors lack a known antigen. The sequencing used CD4+ T cells from PBMCs cultured with HCoV-229E spike peptides, collected after COVID-19 vaccination. Every receptor here comes from a human donor who received a COVID-19 vaccine.

The genes are TRBV6-1 and TRBJ1-6, with 8 bases lining up with TRBD1. Germline CDR1 is MNHNS and CDR2 is SASEGT. The CDR3 extends over 18 amino acids. After removal of 0 bases from V and 7 bases from J, the junction contained 11 bases not matched to a gene. The CDR3 DNA is TGTGCCAGCAGTGAAGCGGGGACAAGACAGGGGTGGAATTCACCCCTCCACTTT. Translating gives CASSEAGTRQGWNSPLHF.

This clone has just one count. The chain has TRBV5-1 and TRBJ1-3; D not resolved. V lost 0 bases and J 9 bases, leaving 13 bases between the germline ends. Germline V gene sequence: CDR1 SGHRS, CDR2 YFSETQ. The CDR3 runs to 14 residues. In DNA, the CDR3 is TGCGCCAGCAGCTTGGGCGGTGGTGAGGTCACCATATATTTT. It translates to CASSLGGGEVTIYF. The full variable domain, its missing parts supplied by reference TRBV5-1 and TRBJ1-3, is KAGVTQTPRYLIKTRGQQVTLSCSPISGHRSVSWYQQTPGQGLQFLFEYFSETQRNKGNFPGRFSGRQFSNSRSEMNVSTLELGDSALYLCASSLGGGEVTIYFGEGSWLTVV.

CDR3 residues: CASSSPSGQTLTEQYV. The CDR3 DNA reads TGTGCCAGCAGTAGCCCTTCGGGACAGACTTTAACCGAGCAGTACGTC. This chain connects TRBV6-6 to TRBJ2-7; 7 bases map to TRBD1. V lost 5 bases to trimming and J lost 6 bases; unmatched junction nucleotides: 16. This CDR3 region has 16 residues. CDR1 and CDR2 (germline): MNHNY, SVGAGI (reference sequence).

The chain links TRBV4-1 to TRBJ1-2; D is perhaps TRBD1 (5 bases). V was pared by 0 bases and J by 0 bases, with 14 bases between. Germline V CDR1 and CDR2: MGHRA, YSYEKL. The CDR3 loop spans 17 amino acids. The CDR3 DNA reads TGCGCCAGCAGCCAAGATCGGCCAGGGCGGTCTAACTATGGCTACACCTTC. Amino acid sequence: CASSQDRPGRSNYGYTF.

The chain carries TRBV3-1 (or the pseudogene TRBV3-2) and TRBJ2-3; the match to TRBD2 covers 8 bases. Germline trimming cut 1 base from V and 3 bases from J; bases unmatched to any gene: 6. Germline V lookup: CDR1 LGHDT, CDR2 YNNKEL (reference sequence). The CDR3 length is 16 residues. The CDR3: CASSQAASGLTDTQYF. In DNA form, the CDR3 reads TGTGCCAGCAGCCAAGCAGCTAGCGGGCTAACAGATACGCAGTATTTT.

The V and J genes are TRBV7-2 and TRBJ2-7, with D possibly matching TRBD2 (5 bases). In germline, CDR1 is SGHTA, CDR2 FQGNSA. The ends were cut back, 4 bases at V and 5 bases at J, with 12 bases in the middle. The CDR3 covers 13 residues. The CDR3 DNA is TGTGCCAGCAGCTCCCGAGGAGGAGACGAGCAGTACGTC. Residues: CASSSRGGDEQYV.

The chain uses TRBV5-1 and TRBJ2-5, with D perhaps matching TRBD1 (6 bases). The CDR3 covers 15 residues. Germline CDR1 is SGHRS and CDR2 is YFSETQ. The V end lost 1 base, the J end lost 3 bases, and 13 bases lay between the germline ends. CDR3 nucleotide sequence: TGCGCCAGCAGCTTGATGCAGGGGAGAGAAGAGACCCAGTACTTC. Its protein is CASSLMQGREETQYF.

The V call is TRBV28, the J call TRBJ2-5; 15 nucleotides line up with TRBD2. Germline CDR1 MDHEN, CDR2 SYDVKM. J gave up 2 bases and V 5 bases, and 15 bases lay outside the gene matches. The CDR3 is 20 amino acids. CDR3 region: CASSPALGTSGGLGQETQYF. The CDR3 DNA is TGTGCCAGCAGTCCCGCCCTTGGGACTAGCGGGGGGTTGGGTCAAGAGACCCAGTACTTC.

This clone turned up a few times. This chain links TRBV7-2 with TRBJ1-2, with a weak D call TRBD1 (5 bases). The germline gives CDR1 SGHTA, CDR2 FQGNSA. V dropped 1 base and J dropped 4 bases, with 10 bases sitting between them. The CDR3 has 14 residues. CDR3 DNA: TGTGCCAGCAGCTTAGTGACAGCAGGCTATGGCTACACCTTC. Its protein is CASSLVTAGYGYTF.

The chain links TRBV6-2 or TRBV6-3 to TRBJ2-2; TRBD1 might be the D (5 bases). The V gene lost 2 bases and the J gene lost 5 bases, with 21 bases spanning the gap. This CDR3 spans 18 amino acids. Germline V CDR1 and CDR2: MNHEY, SVGEGT. CDR3 DNA: TGTGCCAGCAGTTACCCGAACCGTAGGGGATCTTCGACCGGGGAGCTGTTTTTT. It yields the protein CASSYPNRRGSSTGELFF.

This rearrangement joins TRBV2 to TRBJ1-5; 9 bases are a match to TRBD1. J gave up 12 bases and V 6 bases, and 6 bases lay outside the gene matches. The CDR3 totals 12 residues. Germline V gives CDR1 SNHLY, CDR2 FYNNEI. The CDR3 here is CASRDRGRSQHF. CDR3 coding DNA: TGTGCCAGCAGGGACAGGGGAAGGAGCCAGCATTTT.

This clone was found once. The rearrangement uses TRBV6-4 and TRBJ2-7, with 7 bases identical to TRBD1. This CDR3 is 9 amino acids long. Germline CDR1 reads MRHNA; CDR2 reads SNTAGT. Trimming took 8 bases from V and 9 from J; bases not matched to a gene: 1. The CDR3 sequence is CASRDRQYV. CDR3 DNA: TGTGCCAGCCGGGACAGGCAGTACGTC.

The chain carries TRBV10-3 and TRBJ2-7, with 7 bases that match TRBD1. V dropped 5 bases and J dropped 0; count of bases not matched to a gene: 4. Germline lookup yields CDR1 ENHRY and CDR2 SYGVKD. The CDR3 consists of 14 residues. This CDR3 reads CAISPGQSSYEQYV. The CDR3 nucleotides are TGTGCCATCAGTCCGGGACAGTCCTCCTACGAGCAGTACGTC.

The CDR3 loop is CASRRGETQYF. The CDR3 DNA is TGTGCCAGCAGAAGGGGGGAGACCCAGTACTTC. This rearrangement joins TRBV6-5 to TRBJ2-5; tentatively, D is TRBD1 (6 bases). Germline CDR1 and CDR2: MNHEY and SVGAGI. The V end was cut by 6 bases, the J end by 5 bases, with 7 bases between. The CDR3 contains 11 residues.

In its sample, this clone was seen a few times. The chain combines TRBV19 with TRBJ2-2, with a possible D match to TRBD2 (6 bases). The CDR3 has 15 residues. Germline V gene data show CDR1 as LNHDA and CDR2 as SQIVND (reference sequence). V shed 3 bases and J shed 0 bases, with 8 bases lying between them. CDR3 in amino acids: CASSIRRANTGELFF. CDR3 sequence (DNA): TGTGCCAGTAGTATTCGGAGGGCGAACACCGGGGAGCTGTTTTTT.

The chain has TRBV28 and TRBJ1-5; possible D gene TRBD1, 6 bases. CDR1 and CDR2 from the germline V gene are MDHEN and SYDVKM. V lost 6 bases and J lost 7, with 13 bases in between. This CDR3 is built from 13 residues. CDR3 residues: CASRQDSNQPQHF. The CDR3 DNA follows: TGTGCCAGCAGACAGGACAGTAACCAGCCCCAGCATTTT.

The chain uses TRBV7-2 and TRBJ1-5, with D unclear. This CDR3 spans 16 amino acids. Trimming stripped 3 bases from V and 4 bases from J, with 16 bases between. Per germline, CDR1 SGHTA and CDR2 FQGNSA. This chain's CDR3 is CASSFYGSTGNQPQHF. CDR3 in DNA: TGTGCCAGCAGCTTTTACGGCTCTACGGGAAATCAGCCCCAGCATTTT.

The chain links TRBV5-4 to TRBJ1-6; 9 bases align to TRBD1. CDR3 length: 16 residues. V shed 3 bases and J 4 bases; nucleotides not matched to a gene: 5. Per the germline V gene, CDR1 is SGHNT and CDR2 is YYREEE (reference sequence). CDR3 in DNA: TGTGCCAGCAGCTCAACAGGGGGCGAATATAATTCACCCCTCCACTTT. Encoded protein: CASSSTGGEYNSPLHF.

The chain links TRBV18 to TRBJ2-7; D call uncertain. V was clipped by 3 bases and J by 7 bases, with 13 bases between them. The germline gives CDR1 KGHSH, CDR2 LQKENI. CDR3 length equals 13 residues. DNA for the CDR3: TGTGCCAGCTCACCCGCCAGCTCCTCAGAGCAGTACGTC. This encodes CASSPASSSEQYV.

V and J are TRBV6-1 and TRBJ1-5, with D possibly matching TRBD1 (6 bases). Germline loops: CDR1 MNHNS, CDR2 SASEGT. V gave up 0 bases and J gave up 2 bases, with 14 bases separating them. The CDR3 length is 17 residues. CDR3 nucleotide sequence: TGTGCCAGCAGTGAAGCGCTGGGGGCATCTGGCAATCAGCCCCAGCATTTT. Translating gives CASSEALGASGNQPQHF.